This T cell receptor beta chain came from a study of STAT5B mutations in CD4+ large granular lymphocyte leukemia. Only in-frame clones appear in the TCRdb table, and some are missing; sequencing was by immunoSEQ multiplex PCR. This table has about 24,000 clones, 60% to 80% appearing once. This clone has only a few counts. The sample taken for sequencing was CD4+ T cells from blood buffy coats. This clonotype originated in a human donor in good health.

The chain's CDR3 is CASSLSGTGYQPQHF. CDR3 nucleotides: TGTGCCAGCAGCTTGTCGGGGACAGGATATCAGCCCCAGCATTTT. The gene calls are TRBV5-6 and TRBJ1-5; TRBD1 agrees at 8 bases. CDR3 length equals 15 residues. CDR1 and CDR2 from the germline V gene are SGHDT and YYEEEE. The V segment lost 1 base and the J segment 5 bases; nucleotides outside the gene matches: 5.